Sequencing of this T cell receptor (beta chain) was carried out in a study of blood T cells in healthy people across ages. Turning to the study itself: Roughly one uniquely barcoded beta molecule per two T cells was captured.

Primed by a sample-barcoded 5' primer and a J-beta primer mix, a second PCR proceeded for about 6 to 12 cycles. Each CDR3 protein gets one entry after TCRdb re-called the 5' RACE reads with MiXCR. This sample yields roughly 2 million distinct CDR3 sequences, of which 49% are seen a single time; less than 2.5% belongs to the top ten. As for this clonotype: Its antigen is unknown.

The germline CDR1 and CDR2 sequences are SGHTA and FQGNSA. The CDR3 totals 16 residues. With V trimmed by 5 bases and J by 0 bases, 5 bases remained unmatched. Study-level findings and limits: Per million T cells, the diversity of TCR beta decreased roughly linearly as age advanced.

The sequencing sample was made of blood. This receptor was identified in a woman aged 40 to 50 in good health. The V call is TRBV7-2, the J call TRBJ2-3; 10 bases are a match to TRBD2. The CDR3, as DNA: TGTGCCAGCAGCCCACTAGCGGGGATGAGCACAGATACGCAGTATTTT. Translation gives CASSPLAGMSTDTQYF.